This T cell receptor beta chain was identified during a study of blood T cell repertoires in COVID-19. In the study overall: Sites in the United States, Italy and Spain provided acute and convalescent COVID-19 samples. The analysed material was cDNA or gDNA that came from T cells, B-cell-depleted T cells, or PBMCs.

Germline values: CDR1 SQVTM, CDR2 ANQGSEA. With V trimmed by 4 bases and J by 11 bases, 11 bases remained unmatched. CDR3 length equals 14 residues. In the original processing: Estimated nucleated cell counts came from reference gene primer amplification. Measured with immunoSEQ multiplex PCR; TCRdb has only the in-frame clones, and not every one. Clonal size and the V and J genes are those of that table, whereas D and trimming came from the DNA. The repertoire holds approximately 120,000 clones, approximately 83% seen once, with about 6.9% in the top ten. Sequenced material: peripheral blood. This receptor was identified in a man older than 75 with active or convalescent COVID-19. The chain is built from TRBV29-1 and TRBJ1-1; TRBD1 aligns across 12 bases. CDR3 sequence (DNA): TGCAGCGTTGCCACCGGGACAGGGGGCGTAGGGGCTTTCTTT. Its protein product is CSVATGTGGVGAFF.